Described below is a single T cell receptor (beta chain) sequence and its context. What it recognizes is unknown. Trimming removed 5 bases at V and 5 bases at J, with 9 bases between. Germline-derived CDR1 and CDR2 are SGHVS and FQNEAQ. This CDR3 comprises 12 residues. This sample was included in a study of T cell responses to AZD1222 COVID-19 vaccine. General study findings and limits: With dominance at 160-218 and 743-854, vaccine-associated CD4 TCRs spanned spike. No day 14 peak samples; only post-peak repertoires were characterized. Baseline testing showed seropositivity in only a handful of AZD1222 recipients. Variant regions that are unmutated are reportedly the target of nearly half of spike-specific TCRs.

Clones were read by immunoSEQ multiplex PCR, and TCRdb kept only the in-frame ones, dropping some. The data show some 150,000 clones, nearly 90% seen once. The rearrangement uses TRBV7-8 and TRBJ1-2; the D is unclear. Specimen: peripheral blood, collected 28 days after the second dose of the MenACWY control vaccine. This receptor was obtained from an adult who received the MenACWY meningococcal vaccine as a control. The chain's CDR3 is CASSHRTYGYTF. CDR3 in DNA: TGTGCCAGCAGCCATCGGACTTATGGCTACACCTTC. Combining the CDR3 with reference TRBV7-8 and TRBJ1-2 gives the whole variable domain GAGVSQSPRYKVAKRGQDVALRCDPISGHVSLFWYQQALGQGPEFLTYFQNEAQLDKSGLPSDRFFAERPEGSVSTLKIQRTQQEDSAVYLCASSHRTYGYTFGSGTRLTVV.